Listed below are T cell receptor beta chains from one sample, sequenced in a study of memory CD4+ T cells and cytomegalovirus serostatus. Method: immunoSEQ multiplex PCR; TCRdb's copy keeps in-frame clones and lacks some. Of some 46,000 clones listed, around 74% were seen once; the top ten hold under 0.7%. Material for sequencing was memory CD4+ T cells from blood. The receptors were sampled from an adult in good health and CMV-seronegative. Both conserved end residues are part of each CDR3. D genes are given only for firm matches. The listing skips clone size in some rows; elsewhere it reads once, few, many or a size class.

size: NA; D: NA; J: TRBJ2-3; V: TRBV15; DNA: TGTGCCACCAGCAGAGATGTCCCGGGGCAAACTCCCACAGATACGCAGTATTTT; CDR3: CATSRDVPGQTPTDTQYF
size: NA; D: TRBD1; J: TRBJ1-4; V: TRBV11-2; DNA: TGTGCCAGCACCTCCCGGGACAGGGTTACTAATGAAAAACTGTTTTTT; CDR3: CASTSRDRVTNEKLFF
size: NA; D: TRBD1; J: TRBJ1-2; V: TRBV2; DNA: TGTGCCAGCAGGGGAGGACAGGCCGAAGGAGGCTACACCTTC; CDR3: CASRGGQAEGGYTF
size: NA; D: TRBD1; J: TRBJ1-6; V: TRBV4-1; DNA: TGCGCCAGCAGCCCTCGGACAGGGGAGACCTCCTATAATTCACCCCTCCACTTT; CDR3: CASSPRTGETSYNSPLHF
size: NA; D: NA; J: TRBJ1-6; V: TRBV7-8; DNA: TGTGCCAGCAGCGGACAGACTAATTCACCCCTCCACTTT; CDR3: CASSGQTNSPLHF
size: NA; D: NA; J: TRBJ1-3; V: TRBV9; DNA: TGTGCCAGCAGCGCCGAGTTGGGGGGCACACCTACCTCTGGAAACACCATATATTTT; CDR3: CASSAELGGTPTSGNTIYF
size: NA; D: NA; J: TRBJ2-7; V: TRBV9; DNA: TGTGCCAGCAGCGTAGGGGTGCTTTCCTACGAGCAGTACTTC; CDR3: CASSVGVLSYEQYF
size: NA; D: TRBD1; J: TRBJ1-2; V: TRBV28; DNA: TGTGCCAGCACCCCGGGACAGAATAACTATGGCTACACCTTC; CDR3: CASTPGQNNYGYTF
size: NA; D: NA; J: TRBJ2-7; V: TRBV10-3; DNA: TGTGCCATCAGTGAGTCACTAGCTCGGGACGAGCAGTACTTC; CDR3: CAISESLARDEQYF
size: few; D: NA; J: TRBJ2-5; V: TRBV13; DNA: TGTGCCAGCAGCTTACGTGGATCTGGGGCCAGCTACCAAGAGACCCAGTACTTC; CDR3: CASSLRGSGASYQETQYF
size: NA; D: TRBD2; J: TRBJ2-4; V: TRBV18; DNA: TGTGCCAGCTCTCCGGGGACTAGCGGGGCCTACCGCGTTCAGTACTTC; CDR3: CASSPGTSGAYRVQYF
size: NA; D: NA; J: TRBJ1-3; V: TRBV6-1; DNA: TGTGCCAGCAGTGAACTCCTGGGGGCTGGAAACACCATATATTTT; CDR3: CASSELLGAGNTIYF
size: NA; D: TRBD1; J: TRBJ2-2; V: TRBV5-1; DNA: TGCGCCAGCAGGACAGGGGGCCTCACCGGGGAGCTGTTTTTT; CDR3: CASRTGGLTGELFF
size: NA; D: NA; J: TRBJ2-3; V: TRBV7-2; DNA: TGTGCCAGCAGCTCCCGACACCCAAGGGATACGCAGTATTTT; CDR3: CASSSRHPRDTQYF
size: NA; D: NA; J: TRBJ2-3; V: TRBV4-1; DNA: TGCGCCAGCAGCCAACCAGGAAAGGGAGACGCAATTCACACATATACGCAGTATTTT; CDR3: CASSQPGKGDAIHTYTQYF
size: once; D: NA; J: TRBJ1-2; V: TRBV7-9; DNA: TGTGCCAGCAGCTTTATTTTAGGGTCGCTTGGCTACACCTTC; CDR3: CASSFILGSLGYTF
size: few; D: NA; J: TRBJ2-2; V: TRBV20-1; DNA: TGCAGCGCTCAGGATTCCGGGGAGCTGTTTTTT; CDR3: CSAQDSGELFF
size: NA; D: NA; J: TRBJ1-5; V: TRBV19; DNA: TGTGCCAGTAGTATAGGGACAGCGGTTCAGCCCCAGCATTTT; CDR3: CASSIGTAVQPQHF
size: few; D: TRBD1; J: TRBJ2-7; V: TRBV7-9; DNA: TGTGCCAGCAGTCACTCCCCACAGGGGGCCCCCGAGCAGTACTTC; CDR3: CASSHSPQGAPEQYF
size: few; D: NA; J: TRBJ2-7; V: TRBV5-4; DNA: TGTGCCAGCAGCTTGGGCAGCTCCTACGAGCAGTACTTC; CDR3: CASSLGSSYEQYF
size: NA; D: NA; J: TRBJ1-2; V: TRBV19; DNA: TGTGCCAGTAGTATAGGTGTCCTCCCCCGTCATGGCTACACCTTC; CDR3: CASSIGVLPRHGYTF
size: few; D: TRBD1; J: TRBJ1-2; V: TRBV7-2; DNA: TGTGCCAGCAGCCCCGCCGGGACAGGGGAATACTATGGCTACACCTTC; CDR3: CASSPAGTGEYYGYTF
size: NA; D: TRBD1; J: TRBJ2-1; V: TRBV7-9; DNA: TGTGCCAGCAGCTTCGGACAGGCGAACAATGAGCAGTTCTTC; CDR3: CASSFGQANNEQFF
size: NA; D: TRBD1; J: TRBJ1-1; V: TRBV4-2; DNA: TGTGCCAGCAGCCAGAGACAGGGGAAGAACACTGAAGCTTTCTTT; CDR3: CASSQRQGKNTEAFF
size: NA; D: TRBD1; J: TRBJ2-3; V: TRBV5-4; DNA: TGTGCCAGCAGCTTGGGAGACAGGGTAGACACAGATACGCAGTATTTT; CDR3: CASSLGDRVDTDTQYF
size: NA; D: NA; J: TRBJ2-7; V: TRBV7-9; DNA: TGTGCCAGCAGCTTTTCCACAGGGACGCAGTACTTC; CDR3: CASSFSTGTQYF
size: NA; D: TRBD2; J: TRBJ2-3; V: TRBV19; DNA: TGTGCCAGTAGTAGATCGACTAGCGGGGGGGCCCAGGATACGCAGTATTTT; CDR3: CASSRSTSGGAQDTQYF
size: few; D: NA; J: TRBJ2-3; V: TRBV11-2; DNA: TGTGCCAGCAGCTTAATGGGCACAGATACGCAGTATTTT; CDR3: CASSLMGTDTQYF
size: once; D: NA; J: TRBJ2-3; V: TRBV7-3; DNA: TGTGCCAGCAGCTCAGACAGAGGGAACACAGATACGCAGTATTTT; CDR3: CASSSDRGNTDTQYF
size: few; D: NA; J: TRBJ1-3; V: TRBV30; DNA: TGTGCCTGGAGTGTACTAGCGTACTCTGGAAACACCATATATTTT; CDR3: CAWSVLAYSGNTIYF
size: NA; D: NA; J: TRBJ2-2; V: TRBV11-3; DNA: TGTGCCAGCAGCCGCGGTGGCGCCGGGGAGCTGTTTTTT; CDR3: CASSRGGAGELFF
size: once; D: NA; J: TRBJ2-7; V: TRBV5-1; DNA: TGCGCCAGCAGCCGGGACGGAACCTACGAGCAGTACTTC; CDR3: CASSRDGTYEQYF
size: NA; D: TRBD1; J: TRBJ2-5; V: TRBV10-3; DNA: TGTGCCATCAGTGAGTCGATTGGGACAGGACAAGAGACCCAGTACTTC; CDR3: CAISESIGTGQETQYF
size: NA; D: TRBD1; J: TRBJ2-1; V: TRBV25-1; DNA: TGTGCCAGCAGTGACCCCCCCGACAGGGGTACTGAGCAGTTCTTC; CDR3: CASSDPPDRGTEQFF
size: NA; D: NA; J: TRBJ2-3; V: TRBV6-6; DNA: TGTGCCAGCCATAAAACAGGTCCGGGGACAGATACGCAGTATTTT; CDR3: CASHKTGPGTDTQYF
size: NA; D: TRBD1; J: TRBJ1-1; V: TRBV2; DNA: TGTGCCAGCACCCGAAGGGCAGGGGGTCCCAACACTGAAGCTTTCTTT; CDR3: CASTRRAGGPNTEAFF
size: NA; D: NA; J: TRBJ1-2; V: TRBV30; DNA: TGTGCCTTCCGTCGTTCGGGATTCTATGGCTACACCTTC; CDR3: CAFRRSGFYGYTF
size: NA; D: NA; J: TRBJ1-1; V: TRBV5-1; DNA: TGCGCCAGCAGCTTGATGGGGCCGAACACTGAAGCTTTCTTT; CDR3: CASSLMGPNTEAFF
size: NA; D: NA; J: TRBJ2-1; V: TRBV29-1; DNA: TGCAGCGTTGAAGGGAAGGGAAATGAGCAGTTCTTC; CDR3: CSVEGKGNEQFF
size: NA; D: NA; J: TRBJ1-5; V: TRBV29-1; DNA: TGCAGCGCGGCACATGGTAGCAATCAGCCCCAGCATTTT; CDR3: CSAAHGSNQPQHF
size: NA; D: TRBD1; J: TRBJ2-7; V: TRBV30; DNA: TGTGCCTGGAGTCCACCGGGACAGGGGGCTTACGAGCAGTACTTC; CDR3: CAWSPPGQGAYEQYF
size: NA; D: NA; J: TRBJ2-6; V: TRBV19; DNA: TGTGCCAGTAGTATCAGTCCTGGGGCCAACGTCCTGACTTTC; CDR3: CASSISPGANVLTF
size: NA; D: NA; J: TRBJ1-3; V: TRBV5-1; DNA: TGCGCCAGCAGCTTGGGCCCGACAACAGGAAACACCATATATTTT; CDR3: CASSLGPTTGNTIYF
size: NA; D: NA; J: TRBJ1-6; V: TRBV30; DNA: TGTGCCTGGATTTTGGATCGCTCCTATAATTCACCCCTCCACTTT; CDR3: CAWILDRSYNSPLHF
size: NA; D: NA; J: TRBJ2-6; V: TRBV5-4; DNA: TGTGCCAGCAGCTTAGAGTCTGGGGCCAACGTCCTGACTTTC; CDR3: CASSLESGANVLTF
size: NA; D: TRBD1; J: TRBJ2-7; V: TRBV19; DNA: TGTGCCAGTAGTTCGCCCCTTGGGGGACAGGGGACGGCCTACGAGCAGTACTTC; CDR3: CASSSPLGGQGTAYEQYF
size: few; D: TRBD1; J: TRBJ2-7; V: TRBV5-1; DNA: TGCGCCAGCAGCCGGGACAGCGTTTCCTACGAGCAGTACTTC; CDR3: CASSRDSVSYEQYF
size: few; D: NA; J: TRBJ2-1; V: TRBV5-1; DNA: TGCGCCAGCACTGGCAGTTTAGCCACCTTTCCCTACAATGAGCAGTTCTTC; CDR3: CASTGSLATFPYNEQFF
size: NA; D: NA; J: TRBJ2-5; V: TRBV19; DNA: TGTGCCAGTAGTATTGGACAGACAGAGACCCAGTACTTC; CDR3: CASSIGQTETQYF
size: NA; D: NA; J: TRBJ1-1; V: TRBV2; DNA: TGTGCCAGCAGCCCGGGGCTTCTAGACACTGAAGCTTTCTTT; CDR3: CASSPGLLDTEAFF
size: NA; D: NA; J: TRBJ2-1; V: TRBV7-3; DNA: TGTGCCAGCAGCTTAACAGGGTACAATGAGCAGTTCTTC; CDR3: CASSLTGYNEQFF
size: NA; D: NA; J: TRBJ2-6; V: TRBV4-1; DNA: TGCGCCAGCAGCCAAGACCCCCCCGGTGGGTTCTCTGGGGCCAACGTCCTGACTTTC; CDR3: CASSQDPPGGFSGANVLTF
size: NA; D: NA; J: TRBJ2-5; V: TRBV6-1; DNA: TGTGCCAGCAGTGAAGGTAACAGGGCAGTTTTGGAGACCCAGTACTTC; CDR3: CASSEGNRAVLETQYF
size: NA; D: NA; J: TRBJ2-7; V: TRBV19; DNA: TGTGCCAGTAGCCCCACAGACTCCTACGAGCAGTACTTC; CDR3: CASSPTDSYEQYF
size: NA; D: NA; J: TRBJ1-1; V: TRBV27; DNA: TGTGCCAGCAGTGCCCGGGCCCGGCTCCTGTTAGACACTGAAGCTTTCTTT; CDR3: CASSARARLLLDTEAFF